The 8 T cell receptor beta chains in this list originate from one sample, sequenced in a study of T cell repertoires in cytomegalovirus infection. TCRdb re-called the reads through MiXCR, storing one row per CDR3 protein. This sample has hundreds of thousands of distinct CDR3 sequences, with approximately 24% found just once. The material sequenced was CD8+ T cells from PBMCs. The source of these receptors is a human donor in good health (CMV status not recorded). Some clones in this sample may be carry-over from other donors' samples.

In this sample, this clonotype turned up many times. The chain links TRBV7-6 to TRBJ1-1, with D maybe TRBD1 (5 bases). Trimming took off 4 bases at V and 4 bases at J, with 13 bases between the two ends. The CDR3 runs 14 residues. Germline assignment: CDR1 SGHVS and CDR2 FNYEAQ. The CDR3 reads CASSSQGVGTEAFF. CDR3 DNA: TGTGCCAGCAGCTCTCAGGGCGTGGGCACTGAAGCTTTCTTT.

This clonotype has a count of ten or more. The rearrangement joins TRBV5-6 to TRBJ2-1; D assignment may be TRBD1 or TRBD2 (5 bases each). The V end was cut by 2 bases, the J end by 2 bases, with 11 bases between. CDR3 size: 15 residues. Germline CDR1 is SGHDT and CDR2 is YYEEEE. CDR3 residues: CASSLEGRPYNEQFF. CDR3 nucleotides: TGTGCCAGCAGCTTAGAGGGGCGTCCCTACAATGAGCAGTTCTTC.

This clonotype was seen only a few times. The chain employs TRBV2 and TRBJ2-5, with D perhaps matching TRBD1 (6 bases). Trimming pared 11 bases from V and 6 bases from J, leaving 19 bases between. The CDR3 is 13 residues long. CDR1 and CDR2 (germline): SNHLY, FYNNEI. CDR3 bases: TGTGCCTTAAAGGGGCAGGGGATAAAGACCCAGTACTTC. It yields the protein CALKGQGIKTQYF. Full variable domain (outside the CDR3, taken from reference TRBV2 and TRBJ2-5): EPEVTQTPSHQVTQMGQEVILRCVPISNHLYFYWYRQILGQKVEFLVSFYNNEISEKSEIFDDQFSVERPDGSNFTLKIRSTKLEDSAMYFCALKGQGIKTQYFGPGTRLLVL.

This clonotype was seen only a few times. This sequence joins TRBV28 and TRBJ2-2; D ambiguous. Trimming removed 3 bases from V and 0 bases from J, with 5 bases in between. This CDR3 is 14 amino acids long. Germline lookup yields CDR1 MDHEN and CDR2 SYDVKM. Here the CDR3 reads CASSFYANTGELFF. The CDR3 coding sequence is TGTGCCAGCAGTTTTTACGCGAACACCGGGGAGCTGTTTTTT.

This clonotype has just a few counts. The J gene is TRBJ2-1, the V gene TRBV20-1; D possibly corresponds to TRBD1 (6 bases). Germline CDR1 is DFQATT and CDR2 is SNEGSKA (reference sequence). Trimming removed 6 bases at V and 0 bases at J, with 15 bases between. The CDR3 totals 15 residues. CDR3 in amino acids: CSAETGHSSYNEQFF. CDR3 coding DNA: TGCAGTGCAGAAACGGGACACAGCTCCTACAATGAGCAGTTCTTC.

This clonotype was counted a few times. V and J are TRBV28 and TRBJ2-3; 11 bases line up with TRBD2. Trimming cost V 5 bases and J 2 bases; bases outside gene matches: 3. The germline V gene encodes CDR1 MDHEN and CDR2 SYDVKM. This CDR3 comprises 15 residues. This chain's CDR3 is CASSASGGYTDTQYF. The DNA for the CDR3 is TGTGCCAGCAGTGCTAGCGGGGGGTACACAGATACGCAGTATTTT.

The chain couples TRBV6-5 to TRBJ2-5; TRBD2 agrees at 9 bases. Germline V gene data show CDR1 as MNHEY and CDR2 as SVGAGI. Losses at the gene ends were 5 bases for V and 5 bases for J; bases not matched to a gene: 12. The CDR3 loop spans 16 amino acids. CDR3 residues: CASSPLSGGPDETQYF. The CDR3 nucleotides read TGTGCCAGCAGTCCCCTGAGCGGGGGGCCCGATGAGACCCAGTACTTC.

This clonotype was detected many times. The CDR3 coding sequence is TGTGCCAGCAGCGGGGGGCTCACAGATACGCAGTATTTT. Encoded protein: CASSGGLTDTQYF. This rearrangement joins TRBV7-9 to TRBJ2-3, with D perhaps being TRBD1 or TRBD2 (6 bases each). The CDR3 extends over 13 amino acids. The germline V gene encodes CDR1 SEHNR and CDR2 FQNEAQ (reference sequence). Deletions cut 5 bases from V and 2 bases from J, with 8 bases between.